These 26 T cell receptor beta chains originate from one sample sequenced in a study of blood T cell repertoires in COVID-19 (dated by TCRdb to 2018 to 2020). Library preparation was by the immunoSEQ multiplex PCR assay. This is the immuneACCESS table as TCRdb keeps it, with only in-frame sequences that have V and J called. A part of the clones is gone; compared with another copy, unresolved V genes explain less than half, and the rest is unexplained. Recorded for this sample are approximately 83,000 clones; around four fifths of them occurred a single time. The ten largest clones take up about 3.4% of the sample. The specimen was peripheral blood. The source of these receptors is a middle-aged man with acute or convalescent COVID-19.

The rearrangement joins TRBV28 to TRBJ2-1; 12 nucleotides line up with TRBD2. Per the germline V gene, CDR1 is MDHEN and CDR2 is SYDVKM. The CDR3 sequence is 16 residues long. The V segment lost 6 bases and the J segment 6 bases; nucleotides outside the gene matches: 9. In nucleotides, the CDR3 is TGTGCCAGCAGACCCGCGGGACTAGCGGGTTTCAATGAGCAGTTCTTC. It specifies CASRPAGLAGFNEQFF.

The chain links TRBV30 to TRBJ1-6, with 7 bases fitting TRBD1. This CDR3 is 15 amino acids long. Germline V lookup: CDR1 GTSNPN, CDR2 SVGIG (reference sequence). V lost 0 bases, J lost 7 bases, and 6 bases stayed unmatched. The CDR3 nucleotides read TGTGCCTGGAGTGTAGCACAGGGGTGGAATTCACCCCTCCACTTT. It translates to CAWSVAQGWNSPLHF.

The chain uses TRBV9 and TRBJ2-7; perhaps TRBD2 as D (6 bases). The germline gives CDR1 SGDLS, CDR2 YYNGEE. The V and J ends lost 0 bases and 0 bases respectively, with 10 bases between them. CDR3 length: 15 residues. The CDR3 reads CASSVELASSYEQYF. The CDR3 coding sequence is TGTGCCAGCAGCGTAGAGCTAGCGAGCTCCTACGAGCAGTACTTC.

The chain joins TRBV5-1 to TRBJ2-7, with 7 bases aligning to TRBD2. Germline values: CDR1 SGHRS, CDR2 YFSETQ. The J segment lost 6 bases and the V segment lost 4 bases, leaving 4 bases of the junction unmatched. The CDR3 is 12 amino acids. CDR3 in DNA: TGCGCCAGCAGCGTAACTAGCGTCGAGCAGTACTTC. Its protein product is CASSVTSVEQYF.

The V call is TRBV11-3, the J call TRBJ2-6; the D gene is possibly TRBD2 (5 bases). Trimming stripped 4 bases from V and 1 base from J, with 14 bases between. The CDR3 is 17 residues long. CDR1 SGHNT and CDR2 YENEEA come from the germline V gene. The CDR3 DNA sequence: TGTGCCAGCAGCTCAGGACTGACGGCTTCTGGGGCCAACGTCCTGACTTTC. It specifies CASSSGLTASGANVLTF.

The chain uses TRBV6-1 and TRBJ2-7, with 7 bases matching TRBD1. The V gene's germline CDR1 is MNHNS and CDR2 SASEGT. This CDR3 has 17 residues. The V and J ends lost 4 bases and 0 bases, in that order; junction bases with no gene match: 12. CDR3 sequence (DNA): TGTGCCAGCAGTGCCCTGGGGACAGCCTCGAGCTCCTACGAGCAGTACTTC. This encodes CASSALGTASSSYEQYF.

This chain links TRBV11-2 with TRBJ2-7; a possible D gene is TRBD1 (5 bases). CDR1 and CDR2 from the germline V gene are SGHAT and FQNNGV. This CDR3 spans 14 amino acids. Trimming took 1 base from V and 2 from J, leaving 9 bases between them. In DNA form, the CDR3 reads TGTGCCAGCAGCTTAGGAACAGGTACCTACGAGCAGTACTTC. Its protein product is CASSLGTGTYEQYF.

This chain connects TRBV7-9 to TRBJ1-5; 10 bases line up with TRBD1. Unmatched junction bases numbered 6, after V lost 4 bases and J lost 0 bases. CDR1 is SEHNR and CDR2 is FQNEAQ in the germline V gene (reference sequence). This CDR3 is built from 17 residues. CDR3 loop: CASSWGQGTNSNQPQHF. In DNA form, the CDR3 reads TGTGCCAGCAGCTGGGGACAGGGGACAAATAGCAATCAGCCCCAGCATTTT.

The J gene is TRBJ2-6, the V gene TRBV7-2; D call uncertain. V was cut by 0 bases and J by 1 base, with 19 bases left in between. The CDR3 is 20 amino acids. Germline V gene sequence: CDR1 SGHTA, CDR2 FQGNSA. The CDR3 loop is CASSLASYGYGVSGANVLTF. The CDR3 coding sequence is TGTGCCAGCAGCTTAGCTTCTTACGGGTACGGAGTGTCTGGGGCCAACGTCCTGACTTTC. Full variable domain (remainder filled in from reference TRBV7-2 and TRBJ2-6): GAGVSQSPSNKVTEKGKDVELRCDPISGHTALYWYRQSLGQGLEFLIYFQGNSAPDKSGLPSDRFSAERTGGSVSTLTIQRTQQEDSAVYLCASSLASYGYGVSGANVLTFGAGSRLTVL.

CDR3 in DNA: TGTGCCAGCAGTTTCCGGGAGCGACCAGCAGATACGCAGTATTTT. This translates into CASSFRERPADTQYF. This sequence joins TRBV27 and TRBJ2-3; D is perhaps TRBD2 (6 bases). Germline loops: CDR1 MNHEY, CDR2 SMNVEV (reference sequence). The CDR3 runs 15 residues. Trimming pared 3 bases from V and 4 bases from J, leaving 14 bases between.

This sequence joins TRBV4-3 and TRBJ2-7; 9 bases align to TRBD2. Trimming took 0 bases from V and 3 from J; bases not matched to a gene: 3. CDR1 LGHNA and CDR2 YSLEER come from the germline V gene. This CDR3 is built from 15 residues. CDR3 protein: CASSQEASGVYEQYF. The CDR3 region has the DNA TGCGCCAGCAGCCAAGAGGCTAGCGGGGTCTACGAGCAGTACTTC.

The V call is TRBV2, the J call TRBJ2-3; D is possibly TRBD1 (8 bases). Trimming took off 6 bases at V and 4 bases at J, with 23 bases between the two ends. Germline values: CDR1 SNHLY, CDR2 FYNNEI. CDR3 size: 17 residues. CDR3 sequence (DNA): TGTGCCAGCAGCTATGGACAGGGCGGACTAGAGGCAGATACGCAGTATTTT. It translates to CASSYGQGGLEADTQYF.

The V and J genes are TRBV7-9 and TRBJ1-2, with TRBD1 matching over 7 bases. The CDR3 is 14 amino acids. CDR1 and CDR2 from the germline V gene are SEHNR and FQNEAQ (reference sequence). The V and J ends lost 5 bases and 5 bases, in that order; junction bases with no gene match: 8. CDR3 DNA sequence: TGTGCCAGCAGCAACACCGGGACAGATTATGGCTACACCTTC. Protein product: CASSNTGTDYGYTF.

J is TRBJ2-3 and V is TRBV7-3; possibly TRBD1 for D (5 bases). Germline V lookup: CDR1 SGHTA, CDR2 FQGTGA. Trimming left V 5 bases short and J 0 bases short, with 12 bases between. The CDR3 sequence is 15 residues long. The chain's CDR3 is CASSQGASSTDTQYF. The CDR3 DNA reads TGTGCCAGCAGCCAAGGGGCCAGCAGCACAGATACGCAGTATTTT.

This clone showed up just once. The V and J genes are TRBV13 and TRBJ2-4, with D perhaps TRBD2 (5 bases). Germline CDR1 PRHDT, CDR2 FYEKMQ (reference sequence). This CDR3 region has 13 residues. Trimming removed 5 bases from V and 8 bases from J, with 13 bases in between. This CDR3 is CASSVRGADIQYF. The DNA for the CDR3 is TGTGCCAGCAGCGTTCGGGGTGCAGACATTCAGTACTTC.

This sequence joins TRBV24-1 and TRBJ1-2; D ambiguous. The germline gives CDR1 KGHDR, CDR2 SFDVKD. This CDR3 is 14 amino acids long. V gave up 1 base and J gave up 2 bases, with 7 bases separating them. The CDR3 sequence: CATSDLSGNYGYTF. The CDR3 region has the DNA TGTGCCACCAGTGATTTATCCGGGAACTATGGCTACACCTTC.

The chain employs TRBV4-1 and TRBJ1-5; 8 bases are a match to TRBD1. CDR3 length: 17 residues. Germline assignment: CDR1 MGHRA and CDR2 YSYEKL. V was pared by 0 bases and J by 6 bases, with 10 bases of the junction left unmatched. CDR3 sequence reads: CASSQDHRDRGIQPQHF. CDR3 sequence (DNA): TGCGCCAGCAGCCAAGACCACCGAGACAGGGGAATTCAGCCCCAGCATTTT.

The V and J genes are TRBV11-2 and TRBJ2-5; D perhaps matches TRBD2 (6 bases). With 4 bases removed from V and 4 bases from J, the gap between germline ends came to 22 bases. Germline-derived CDR1 and CDR2 are SGHAT and FQNNGV. CDR3 size: 17 residues. The CDR3 here is CASSSVYGGRTGETQYF. The CDR3 region has the DNA TGTGCCAGCAGCTCCGTGTACGGGGGTCGGACGGGAGAGACCCAGTACTTC. The complete variable domain, with remaining parts taken from reference TRBV11-2 and TRBJ2-5, reads EAGVAQSPRYKIIEKRQSVAFWCNPISGHATLYWYQQILGQGPKLLIQFQNNGVVDDSQLPKDRFSAERLKGVDSTLKIQPAKLEDSAVYLCASSSVYGGRTGETQYFGPGTRLLVL.

This sequence joins TRBV19 and TRBJ1-2, with 10 positions matching TRBD1. With V trimmed by 7 bases and J by 8 bases, 13 bases remained unmatched. The germline V gene encodes CDR1 LNHDA and CDR2 SQIVND (reference sequence). The CDR3 runs to 15 residues. The CDR3 DNA reads TGTGCCAGTAATAACCCGGGACAGGGGAGAGGAGGCTACACCTTC. This gives the protein CASNNPGQGRGGYTF. Using reference TRBV19 and TRBJ1-2 for the parts outside the CDR3, the full variable domain is DGGITQSPKYLFRKEGQNVTLSCEQNLNHDAMYWYRQDPGQGLRLIYYSQIVNDFQKGDIAEGYSVSREKKESFPLTVTSAQKNPTAFYLCASNNPGQGRGGYTFGSGTRLTVV.

This clone turned up a few times. The V and J genes are TRBV11-2 and TRBJ1-1; D might be TRBD1 (5 bases). Trimming removed 1 base at V and 5 bases at J, with 17 bases between. Germline V CDR1 and CDR2: SGHAT, FQNNGV. The CDR3 extends over 16 amino acids. The CDR3 is CASSLVLQGGLTEAFF. The CDR3 bases are TGTGCCAGCAGCTTAGTACTGCAGGGTGGTTTGACTGAAGCTTTCTTT.

V and J are TRBV30 and TRBJ1-5, with 7 positions matching TRBD1. Germline CDR1 and CDR2: GTSNPN and SVGIG (reference sequence). The CDR3 is made up of 14 amino acids. V was clipped by 1 base and J by 2 bases; unmatched bases: 2. The DNA of the CDR3 is TGTGCCTGGAGTGAAGGACAGGGCAATCAGCCCCAGCATTTT. It translates to CAWSEGQGNQPQHF.

The chain recombines TRBV3-1 (or the pseudogene TRBV3-2) with TRBJ2-3; 9 nucleotides line up with TRBD2. The CDR3 is 17 amino acids. V trimming: 6 bases; J trimming: 2 bases; junction bases outside the gene matches: 12. From germline, CDR1 is LGHDT and CDR2 YNNKEL (reference sequence). The CDR3 coding sequence is TGTGCCAGCAGTCAGAATTTAGCGGGAGCGGCCACAGATACGCAGTATTTT. Its protein is CASSQNLAGAATDTQYF.

The V and J genes are TRBV5-1 and TRBJ2-3; 10 bases match TRBD2. CDR1 and CDR2 (germline): SGHRS, YFSETQ. This CDR3 region has 18 residues. The J segment lost 1 base and the V segment lost 4 bases, leaving 12 bases of the junction unmatched. The CDR3 nucleotides read TGCGCCAGCAGCCCACCGACAATAGCGGGAGGAGGCACAGATACGCAGTATTTT. Translating it yields CASSPPTIAGGGTDTQYF.

The CDR3, as DNA: TGCGCCAGCAGCCAAGATTATAGAACCCAAGAGACCCAGTACTTC. This codes for CASSQDYRTQETQYF. The J gene is TRBJ2-5, the V gene TRBV4-3; no reliable D call. Germline assignment: CDR1 LGHNA and CDR2 YSLEER. This CDR3 contains 15 residues. Trimming removed 0 bases at V and 1 base at J, with 9 bases between.

This clone was seen a single time. The chain joins TRBV18 to TRBJ2-6, with 13 bases lining up with TRBD2. CDR1 and CDR2 (germline): KGHSH, LQKENI. The length of the CDR3 is 18 residues. V lost 4 bases and J lost 4; bases outside the gene matches: 7. The CDR3 reads CASSLPGLAGTGANVLTF. CDR3 nucleotides: TGTGCCAGCTCACTCCCGGGACTAGCGGGGACCGGGGCCAACGTCCTGACTTTC.

The rearrangement links TRBV4-1 to TRBJ2-1, with a weak D call TRBD1 (5 bases). CDR1 is MGHRA and CDR2 is YSYEKL in the germline V gene. The CDR3 runs to 15 residues. The V and J ends lost 4 bases and 6 bases respectively, with 16 bases between them. CDR3: CASSPISGRVNEQFF. In DNA, the CDR3 is TGCGCCAGCAGCCCTATTTCCGGCAGGGTCAATGAGCAGTTCTTC.